This TCR beta chain was captured by sequencing in a study of OX40 agonist ivuxolimab in advanced cancers. Looking at the study overall: Patients enrolled in dose escalation were diagnosed with hepatocellular carcinoma, melanoma, renal cell or head and neck cancer.

Study outcomes and limitations: CD4+ T cells averaged fewer expanded clones than CD8+ T cells.

Using immunoSEQ multiplex PCR, the repertoire was profiled, and TCRdb retains in-frame clones only, with some absent. The sample carries approximately 40,000 clones, less than 85% recorded once. V trimming: 4 bases; J trimming: 2 bases; junction bases outside the gene matches: 12. CDR3 length: 18 amino acids. Per the germline V gene, CDR1 is SGHRS and CDR2 is YFSETQ. With respect to this clone: Its antigen is unidentified.

The chain links TRBV5-1 to TRBJ2-5; 12 nucleotides agree with TRBD2. The clonotype originates from an adult with an advanced solid tumor such as melanoma, head and neck, liver or kidney cancer. The sample was CD4+ or CD8+ T cells sorted from blood, taken in a trial of the OX40 agonist ivuxolimab. This chain's CDR3 is CASSPRLAGVVGQETQYF. Written as DNA, the CDR3 is TGCGCCAGCAGCCCTCGACTAGCGGGAGTCGTCGGACAAGAGACCCAGTACTTC.